The T cell receptor beta chain under discussion was sequenced for a study of cytomegalovirus exposure and HLA in healthy donors. For this clone: No antigen is known for it.

The CDR3 extends over 13 amino acids. Unmatched junction bases numbered 8, after V lost 9 bases and J lost 5 bases. Germline loops: CDR1 KGHSH, CDR2 LQKENI. General study findings and limits: In a later analysis, V- and J-gene trimming of beta chains associated with a DCLRE1C missense variant, replicated independently.

13 Jbeta primers and 60 Vbeta primers were used for the PCR. The protocol was immunoSEQ multiplex PCR, while the TCRdb copy is restricted to in-frame clones and leaves out a portion. Among roughly 100,000 clones listed, 10% to 15% were seen once. The source is a man in his forties or fifties in good health and CMV-seropositive. The chain is built from TRBV18 and TRBJ2-5; TRBD1 matches 8 bases. Sequencing was performed on PBMCs. The CDR3 region has the DNA TGTGCCAGTAAATCGCAGGGGGCGGAGACCCAGTACTTC. Protein product: CASKSQGAETQYF. Together with reference TRBV18 and TRBJ2-5, the CDR3 gives the full variable domain: NAGVMQNPRHLVRRRGQEARLRCSPMKGHSHVYWYRQLPEEGLKFMVYLQKENIIDESGMPKERFSAEFPKEGPSILRIQQVVRGDSAAYFCASKSQGAETQYFGPGTRLLVL.